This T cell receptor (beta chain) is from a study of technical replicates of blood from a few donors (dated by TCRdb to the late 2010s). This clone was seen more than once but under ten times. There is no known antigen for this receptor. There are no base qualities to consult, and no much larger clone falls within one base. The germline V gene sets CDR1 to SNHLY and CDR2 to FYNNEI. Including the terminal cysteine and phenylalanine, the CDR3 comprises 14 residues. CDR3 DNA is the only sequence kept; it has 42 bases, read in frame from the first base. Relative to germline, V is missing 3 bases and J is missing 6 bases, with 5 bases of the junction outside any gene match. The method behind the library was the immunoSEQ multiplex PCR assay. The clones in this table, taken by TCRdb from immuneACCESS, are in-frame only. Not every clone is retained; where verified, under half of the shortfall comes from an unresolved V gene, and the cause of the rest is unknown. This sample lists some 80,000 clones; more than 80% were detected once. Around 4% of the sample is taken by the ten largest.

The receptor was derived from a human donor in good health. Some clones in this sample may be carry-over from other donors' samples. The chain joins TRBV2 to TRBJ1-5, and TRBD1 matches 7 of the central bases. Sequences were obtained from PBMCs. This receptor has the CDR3 CASSDRGLSQPQHF. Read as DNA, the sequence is TGTGCCAGCAGTGATAGGGGGCTCAGTCAGCCCCAGCATTTT.